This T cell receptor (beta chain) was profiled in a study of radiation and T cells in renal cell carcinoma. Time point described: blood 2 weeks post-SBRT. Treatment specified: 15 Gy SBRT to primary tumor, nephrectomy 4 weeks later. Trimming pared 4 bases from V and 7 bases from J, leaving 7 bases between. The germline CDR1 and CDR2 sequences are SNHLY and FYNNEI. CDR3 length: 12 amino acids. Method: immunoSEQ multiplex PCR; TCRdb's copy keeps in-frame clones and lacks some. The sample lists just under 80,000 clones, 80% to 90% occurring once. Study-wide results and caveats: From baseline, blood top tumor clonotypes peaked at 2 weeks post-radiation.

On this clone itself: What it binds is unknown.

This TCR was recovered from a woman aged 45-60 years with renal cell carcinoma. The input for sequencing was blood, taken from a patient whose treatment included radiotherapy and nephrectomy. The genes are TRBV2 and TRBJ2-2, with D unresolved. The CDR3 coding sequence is TGTGCCAGCAGTGGGGCGGACGGGGAGCTGTTTTTT. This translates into CASSGADGELFF.